Presented here are 14 T cell receptor beta chains from one specimen sequenced in a study of blood T cell repertoires in COVID-19. The method was immunoSEQ multiplex PCR; TCRdb's version includes in-frame clones alone and lacks a portion of them. Of tens of thousands of clones listed, roughly nine tenths are singletons. Sequencing was carried out using peripheral blood. These receptors came from an elderly man in a cohort sampled during active COVID-19.

The gene calls are TRBV3-1 (or the pseudogene TRBV3-2) and TRBJ1-1; D is ambiguous. Deletions cut 0 bases from V and 1 base from J, with 6 bases between. Germline V gene sequence: CDR1 LGHDT, CDR2 YNNKEL (reference sequence). The CDR3 extends over 14 amino acids. The CDR3 sequence is CASSQDWANTEAFF. The CDR3 DNA sequence: TGTGCCAGCAGCCAAGATTGGGCGAACACTGAAGCTTTCTTT.

V gene TRBV4-2 combines with J gene TRBJ2-2; a possible D gene is TRBD2 (7 bases). Germline CDR1 LGHNA, CDR2 YNFKEQ. V lost 4 bases to trimming and J lost 6 bases, with 18 bases between them. There are 16 residues in the CDR3. This CDR3 is CASSRVGGAYAGELFF. CDR3 DNA: TGTGCCAGCAGCCGGGTAGGGGGGGCCTACGCCGGGGAGCTGTTTTTT.

The chain joins TRBV4-2 to TRBJ2-7; D gene unclear. V lost 0 bases to trimming and J lost 5 bases, with 8 bases between them. Germline V CDR1 and CDR2: LGHNA, YNFKEQ. The CDR3 length is 13 residues. The CDR3 spells CASSQDTSHEQYF. CDR3 nucleotide sequence: TGTGCCAGCAGCCAAGATACATCCCACGAGCAGTACTTC.

The J gene is TRBJ2-1, the V gene TRBV18; 9 nucleotides line up with TRBD2. The J segment lost 4 bases and the V segment lost 1 base, leaving 2 bases of the junction unmatched. The germline V gene has CDR1 KGHSH and CDR2 LQKENI. This CDR3 spans 15 amino acids. The CDR3 DNA follows: TGTGCCAGCTCACCACAGCGGGGGGCTTACAATGAGCAGTTCTTC. Translating gives CASSPQRGAYNEQFF.

The rearrangement joins TRBV15 to TRBJ1-4; 8 bases fit TRBD1. Looked up from germline, CDR1 is LNHNV and CDR2 is YYDKDF (reference sequence). The CDR3 has 16 residues. Trimming took 4 bases from V and 4 from J; bases not matched to a gene: 8. This chain's CDR3 is CATSIPRTGFNEKLFF. CDR3 DNA sequence: TGTGCCACCAGCATTCCGCGGACAGGGTTTAATGAAAAACTGTTTTTT.

The chain uses TRBV4-2 and TRBJ2-2, with D hard to call. The CDR3 is 11 residues long. CDR1 and CDR2 from the germline V gene are LGHNA and YNFKEQ. Trimming removed 8 bases at V and 8 bases at J, with 9 bases between. As DNA, the CDR3 is TGTGCCAGCCGCTCGGGTGGGGAGCTGTTTTTT. Translating gives CASRSGGELFF.

The rearrangement links TRBV4-3 to TRBJ2-1; 8 bases agree with TRBD1. The CDR3 has 16 amino acids. CDR1 and CDR2 from the germline V gene are LGHNA and YSLEER. V lost 0 bases and J lost 3; bases outside the gene matches: 4. CDR3: CASSQDSTGGYNEQFF. The DNA of the CDR3 is TGCGCCAGCAGCCAAGATTCAACAGGGGGCTACAATGAGCAGTTCTTC.

V gene TRBV10-1 combines with J gene TRBJ2-3; D perhaps matches TRBD2 (7 bases). This CDR3 region has 14 residues. CDR1 is WNHNN, CDR2 SYGVQD, per germline (reference sequence). The V and J ends lost 11 bases and 4 bases respectively, with 19 bases between them. The CDR3 nucleotides are TGCGCCTTCCGGGGGGCCCGTGGCTCAGATACGCAGTATTTT. It codes for CAFRGARGSDTQYF.

This chain uses TRBV20-1 with TRBJ1-1; D is undetermined. This CDR3 contains 11 residues. The germline gives CDR1 DFQATT, CDR2 SNEGSKA (reference sequence). V lost 2 bases, J lost 6 bases, and 7 bases lay in between. The CDR3 region is CSARQVPEAFF. CDR3 nucleotide sequence: TGCAGTGCTAGACAGGTCCCTGAAGCTTTCTTT.

V usage is TRBV18 and J usage is TRBJ2-5; D unresolved. The CDR3 is 14 residues long. Germline V gene lookup returns CDR1 KGHSH and CDR2 LQKENI. V lost 0 bases, J lost 1 base, and 6 bases lay in between. CDR3 DNA: TGTGCCAGCTCACCACCTACTTCCCAAGAGACCCAGTACTTC. Amino acids: CASSPPTSQETQYF.

The J gene is TRBJ1-5, the V gene TRBV19; possible D gene TRBD1, 5 bases. Trimming took 4 bases from V and 0 from J, leaving 13 bases between them. This CDR3 contains 16 residues. Per germline, CDR1 LNHDA and CDR2 SQIVND (reference sequence). CDR3 amino acids: CASSTPRQSSNQPQHF. As DNA, the CDR3 is TGTGCCAGTAGTACCCCTCGACAGAGTAGCAATCAGCCCCAGCATTTT.

The V gene is TRBV6-1, the J gene TRBJ1-5, with D perhaps matching TRBD1 (5 bases). Trimming pared 2 bases from V and 1 base from J, leaving 9 bases between. The CDR3 loop spans 15 amino acids. Germline V gene lookup returns CDR1 MNHNS and CDR2 SASEGT. The CDR3 DNA sequence: TGTGCCAGCAGTGAACGGGGGTTAAGCAATCAGCCCCAGCATTTT. It translates to CASSERGLSNQPQHF.

This clone was seen a handful of times. The rearrangement joins TRBV7-9 to TRBJ2-2; TRBD1 matches 7 bases. V gave up 5 bases and J gave up 5 bases; unmatched junction bases: 14. The V gene's germline CDR1 is SEHNR and CDR2 FQNEAQ (reference sequence). The CDR3 runs to 17 residues. As DNA, the CDR3 is TGTGCCAGCAGCCGAACCTCAACAGGGGCGAGGACCGGGGAGCTGTTTTTT. It yields the protein CASSRTSTGARTGELFF.

This sequence joins TRBV5-1 and TRBJ1-6; a weak D match, TRBD1 (5 bases). The germline V gene has CDR1 SGHRS and CDR2 YFSETQ. Trimming took off 4 bases at V and 2 bases at J, with 10 bases between the two ends. The CDR3 is 15 residues long. CDR3 loop: CASSPDSPYNSPLHF. As DNA, the CDR3 is TGCGCCAGCAGCCCTGACAGTCCCTATAATTCACCCCTCCACTTT. Full variable domain (rest looked up from reference TRBV5-1 and TRBJ1-6): KAGVTQTPRYLIKTRGQQVTLSCSPISGHRSVSWYQQTPGQGLQFLFEYFSETQRNKGNFPGRFSGRQFSNSRSEMNVSTLELGDSALYLCASSPDSPYNSPLHFGNGTRLTVT.